This TCR beta chain emerged from a study of neurological immune-mediated disorders. Study-level information: The approximately 34 multiple sclerosis patients comprised approximately 31 relapsing-remitting and 3 secondary progressive cases.

The V end lost 4 bases, the J end lost 2 bases, and 12 bases lay between the germline ends. Germline CDR1 and CDR2: SQVTM and ANQGSEA. CDR3 length: 14 residues. This clonotype was seen many times. TCRdb recomputed calls from the 5' RACE reads with MiXCR, one row per CDR3 protein. The sample includes about 22,000 distinct CDR3 sequences, 17% of them seen just once. The origin of this receptor is a woman between 18 and 29 years old with multiple sclerosis. The chain employs TRBV29-1 and TRBJ2-1; D may be TRBD1 (5 bases). The specimen was CD8+ T cells from blood. The CDR3 DNA sequence: TGCAGCGTTGGGGGCGGAGAGGCCTACAATGAGCAGTTCTTC. Its protein is CSVGGGEAYNEQFF.